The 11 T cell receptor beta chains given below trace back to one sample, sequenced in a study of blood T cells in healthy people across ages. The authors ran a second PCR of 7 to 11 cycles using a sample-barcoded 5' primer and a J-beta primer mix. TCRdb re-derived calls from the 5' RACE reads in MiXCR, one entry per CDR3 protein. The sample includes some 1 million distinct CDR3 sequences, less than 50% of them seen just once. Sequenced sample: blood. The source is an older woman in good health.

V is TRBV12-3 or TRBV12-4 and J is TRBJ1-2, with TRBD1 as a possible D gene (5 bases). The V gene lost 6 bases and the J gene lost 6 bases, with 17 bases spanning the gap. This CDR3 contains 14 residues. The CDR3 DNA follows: TGTGCCAGCAGCCCCAGCACGGGCAGGGATGGCTACACCTTC. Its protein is CASSPSTGRDGYTF.

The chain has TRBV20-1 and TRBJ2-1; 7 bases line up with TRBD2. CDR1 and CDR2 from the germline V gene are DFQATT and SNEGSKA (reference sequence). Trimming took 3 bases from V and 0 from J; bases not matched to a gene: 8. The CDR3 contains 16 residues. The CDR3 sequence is CSASTTSRSSYNEQFF. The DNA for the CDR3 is TGCAGTGCTAGCACGACTAGCCGAAGCTCCTACAATGAGCAGTTCTTC.

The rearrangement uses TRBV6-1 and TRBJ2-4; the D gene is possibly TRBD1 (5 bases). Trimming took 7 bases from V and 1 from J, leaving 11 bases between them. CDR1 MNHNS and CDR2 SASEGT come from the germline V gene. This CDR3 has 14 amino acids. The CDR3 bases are TGTGCCAGCACCCCGTCAGGGGCCAAAAACATTCAGTACTTC. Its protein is CASTPSGAKNIQYF.

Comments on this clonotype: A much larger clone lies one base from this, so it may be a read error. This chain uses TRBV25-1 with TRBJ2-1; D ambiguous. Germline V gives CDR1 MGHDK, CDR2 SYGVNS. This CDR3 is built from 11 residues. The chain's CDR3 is CACSGANEQFF. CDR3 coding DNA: TGTGCCTGCAGTGGCGCTAATGAGCAGTTCTTC.

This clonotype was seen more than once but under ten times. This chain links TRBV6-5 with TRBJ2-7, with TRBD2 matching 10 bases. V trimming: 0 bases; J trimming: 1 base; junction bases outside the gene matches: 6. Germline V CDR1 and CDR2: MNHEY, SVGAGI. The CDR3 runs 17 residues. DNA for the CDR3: TGTGCCAGCAGTTACTCGCGGGGGACTAGCGCGTCCTACGAGCAGTACTTC. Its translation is CASSYSRGTSASYEQYF.

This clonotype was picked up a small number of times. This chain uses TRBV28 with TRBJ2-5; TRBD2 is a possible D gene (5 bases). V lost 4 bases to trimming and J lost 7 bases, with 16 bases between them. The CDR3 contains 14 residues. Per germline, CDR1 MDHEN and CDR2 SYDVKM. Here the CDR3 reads CASSSWLASRTQYF. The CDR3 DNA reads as TGTGCCAGCAGTTCCTGGCTAGCTAGTAGGACCCAGTACTTC.

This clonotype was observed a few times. As DNA, the CDR3 is TGTGCCAGCAGCGGGACAGGGCCATATGGCTACACCTTC. Protein sequence: CASSGTGPYGYTF. V gene TRBV5-4 combines with J gene TRBJ1-2, with 9 bases lining up with TRBD1. This CDR3 contains 13 residues. Germline V gene lookup returns CDR1 SGHNT and CDR2 YYREEE (reference sequence). V shed 4 bases and J 5 bases; nucleotides not matched to a gene: 3.

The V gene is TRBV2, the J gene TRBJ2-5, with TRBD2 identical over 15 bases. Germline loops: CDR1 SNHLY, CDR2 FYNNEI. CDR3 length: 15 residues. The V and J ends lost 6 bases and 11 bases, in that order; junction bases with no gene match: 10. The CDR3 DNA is TGTGCCAGCAGGGATCGGACTAGCGGGAGGGCGAGGCAGTACTTC. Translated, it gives CASRDRTSGRARQYF.

CDR3 amino acids: CASSQDKLIDFRETQYF. Here the CDR3 DNA reads TGTGCCAGCAGCCAAGATAAGCTAATAGACTTCCGCGAGACCCAGTACTTC. This chain links TRBV14 with TRBJ2-5; D call uncertain. The CDR3 is 17 amino acids. CDR1 is SGHDN, CDR2 FVKESK, per germline. V was trimmed by 0 bases and J by 5 bases, leaving 19 bases between them. Looking up the rest from reference TRBV14 and TRBJ2-5 gives the full variable domain: EAGVTQFPSHSVIEKGQTVTLRCDPISGHDNLYWYRRVMGKEIKFLLHFVKESKQDESGMPNNRFLAERTGGTYSTLKVQPAELEDSGVYFCASSQDKLIDFRETQYFGPGTRLLVL.

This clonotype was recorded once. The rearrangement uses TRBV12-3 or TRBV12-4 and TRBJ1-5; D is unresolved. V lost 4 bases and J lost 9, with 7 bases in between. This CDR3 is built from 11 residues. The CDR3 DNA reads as TGTGCCAGCAGTTCTGGAGGGCCCCAGCATTTT. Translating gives CASSSGGPQHF.

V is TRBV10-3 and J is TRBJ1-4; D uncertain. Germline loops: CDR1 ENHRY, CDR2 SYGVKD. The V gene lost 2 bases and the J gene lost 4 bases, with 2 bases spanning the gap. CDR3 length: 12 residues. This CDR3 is CAISERNEKLFF. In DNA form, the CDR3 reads TGTGCCATCAGTGAGCGTAATGAAAAACTGTTTTTT.